This paragraph reports one T cell receptor (beta chain). Its antigen remains unidentified. Sequencing used immunoSEQ multiplex PCR; TCRdb keeps in-frame clones, though not all of them. The sample carries around 330,000 clones, 67% recorded once. These data originate in a study of cytotoxic CD8 clonotypes in ibrutinib-treated CLL. Study in general: It was after a median about twelve months of treatment, range 6 to 36, that response samples were taken.

V lost 7 bases and J lost 10; bases outside the gene matches: 6. The CDR3 loop spans 13 amino acids. Study findings and constraints: Clonality went up at the time of ibrutinib response, stayed stable in sustained remission, and later dropped back toward its baseline level at progression.

The source was PBMCs, collected after 36 months of ibrutinib treatment. This rearrangement joins TRBV23-1 to TRBJ1-4, with TRBD1 identical over 10 bases. TRBV23-1 is identified as an open reading frame with a role that is uncertain. The origin of this receptor is a human donor with chronic lymphocytic leukemia. DNA of the CDR3: TGCGCCAGCACCCGGGGGACAGGGGCAAAACTGTTTTTT. It is translated as CASTRGTGAKLFF.